The rows below give T cell receptor beta chains drawn from one sample of a study of blood T cell repertoires in COVID-19. Repertoires were generated with immunoSEQ multiplex PCR, while TCRdb's copy carries only in-frame clones and drops some. The sample records roughly 120,000 clones, approximately 80% being singletons. Sequencing was done on a sample of peripheral blood. Every receptor here comes from a man between 65 and 80 years old with acute or convalescent COVID-19. Both conserved end residues are part of each CDR3. The D gene is left open where the match is weak. Size is stated for part of the rows, as once, few or many counts, or as a class when the clone is expanded.

j_call d_call clone_size v_call cdr3_aa cdr3_nt
TRBJ2-2 TRBD2 - TRBV28 CASSPLGEGMNTGELFF TGTGCCAGCAGTCCCCTAGGGGAGGGGATGAACACCGGGGAGCTGTTTTTT
TRBJ1-4 - - TRBV4-1 CASSQGAVATNEKLFF TGCGCCAGCAGCCAAGGGGCAGTTGCAACTAATGAAAAACTGTTTTTT
TRBJ2-7 TRBD2 - TRBV6-5 CASRGLATYEQYF TGTGCCAGCAGGGGACTAGCGACCTACGAGCAGTACTTC
TRBJ2-5 - - TRBV5-1 CASSLATWETQYF TGCGCCAGCAGCTTGGCTACCTGGGAGACCCAGTACTTC
TRBJ1-2 - - TRBV6-5 CASTTGTYGYTF TGTGCCAGCACTACAGGGACCTATGGCTACACCTTC
TRBJ2-3 - - TRBV29-1 CSVAPAGVSTDTQYF TGCAGCGTTGCCCCAGCGGGCGTTAGCACAGATACGCAGTATTTT
TRBJ1-5 TRBD1 once TRBV6-2/TRBV6-3 CASSKQGNQPQHF TGTGCCAGCAGTAAACAGGGGAATCAGCCCCAGCATTTT
TRBJ1-4 TRBD1 - TRBV5-6 CASSLRQGTNEKLFF TGTGCCAGCAGCCTTCGACAGGGAACTAATGAAAAACTGTTTTTT
TRBJ2-3 - - TRBV29-1 CSVSGLPGLTDTQYF TGCAGCGTTTCGGGACTCCCCGGGCTCACAGATACGCAGTATTTT
TRBJ2-7 TRBD1 - TRBV9 CASSVAQGAKYEQYF TGTGCCAGCAGCGTAGCTCAGGGGGCGAAGTACGAGCAGTACTTC
TRBJ1-1 TRBD1 - TRBV29-1 CSVDAGRGRTEAFF TGCAGCGTTGACGCGGGTAGGGGGCGAACTGAAGCTTTCTTT
TRBJ1-5 - few TRBV12-3/TRBV12-4 CASTTREGQPQHF TGTGCCAGCACCACGAGGGAGGGGCAGCCCCAGCATTTT
TRBJ1-3 - - TRBV12-3/TRBV12-4 CASAQRNTIYF TGTGCCAGCGCCCAGAGAAACACCATATATTTT
TRBJ2-2 - few TRBV19 CAARSARGVDGGTGELFF TGTGCCGCAAGGAGCGCGCGGGGAGTCGACGGGGGCACCGGGGAGCTGTTTTTT
TRBJ1-1 TRBD1 - TRBV20-1 CSASKGQANTEAFF TGCAGTGCTAGTAAGGGACAGGCGAACACTGAAGCTTTCTTT
TRBJ1-5 TRBD1 - TRBV28 CASIALGTGSQPQHF TGTGCCAGCATCGCCCTGGGGACAGGGAGTCAGCCCCAGCATTTT
TRBJ1-1 TRBD1 few TRBV6-4 CASSDGDRPIPEAFF TGTGCCAGCAGTGACGGGGACAGGCCGATACCTGAAGCTTTCTTT
TRBJ2-7 TRBD1 - TRBV6-5 CASTLGQGHSEEQYF TGTGCCAGCACTTTAGGACAGGGCCATTCTGAGGAGCAGTACTTC
TRBJ2-7 TRBD1 - TRBV6-6 CASSTGQGIHEQYF TGTGCCAGCAGTACGGGACAGGGGATCCACGAGCAGTACTTC
TRBJ2-1 - - TRBV5-1 CASSLGQFSSYNEQFF TGCGCCAGCAGCTTGGGACAGTTTAGCTCCTACAATGAGCAGTTCTTC
TRBJ2-7 TRBD1 few TRBV27 CASSDSTGGYEQYF TGTGCCAGCAGTGACTCGACAGGGGGCTACGAGCAGTACTTC
TRBJ2-5 - - TRBV10-3 CAIGGLETQYF TGTGCCATCGGGGGGTTAGAGACCCAGTACTTC
TRBJ2-1 TRBD2 - TRBV30 CAWSVLGTTNEQFF TGTGCCTGGAGTGTACTGGGGACTACCAATGAGCAGTTCTTC
TRBJ2-7 TRBD1 - TRBV18 CASSPLRGSGQGAYEQYF TGTGCCAGCTCACCCCTAAGAGGGTCGGGACAGGGGGCCTACGAGCAGTACTTC
TRBJ2-3 TRBD2 - TRBV3-1/TRBV3-2 CASSQLAGGGDTQYF TGTGCCAGCAGCCAACTAGCGGGGGGAGGAGATACGCAGTATTTT
TRBJ2-2 TRBD1 - TRBV5-1 CASSWRTGANTGELFF TGCGCCAGCAGCTGGCGGACAGGGGCGAACACCGGGGAGCTGTTTTTT
TRBJ1-5 TRBD1 once TRBV10-1 CASSEQGHSRGNQPQHF TGCGCCAGCAGTGAACAGGGGCACTCAAGGGGGAATCAGCCCCAGCATTTT
TRBJ1-5 - - TRBV6-1 CASSEDRWNQPQHF TGTGCCAGCAGTGAAGACAGATGGAATCAGCCCCAGCATTTT
TRBJ1-4 - - TRBV27 CASILGGDANEKLFF TGTGCCAGCATACTAGGAGGGGACGCTAATGAAAAACTGTTTTTT
TRBJ1-4 TRBD1 - TRBV28 CASSLIGGPNEKLFF TGTGCCAGCAGTTTAATAGGGGGCCCAAATGAAAAACTGTTTTTT
TRBJ1-4 TRBD1 - TRBV7-9 CASSSGQAANEKLFF TGTGCCAGCAGCTCCGGACAGGCAGCTAATGAAAAACTGTTTTTT
TRBJ1-1 - few TRBV7-2 CASSLLSTGVNTEAFF TGTGCCAGCAGCTTACTGAGTACAGGAGTGAACACTGAAGCTTTCTTT
TRBJ1-5 - - TRBV10-1 CASSSLRTRRNQPQHF TGCGCCAGCAGTTCCCTAAGGACACGCCGCAATCAGCCCCAGCATTTT
TRBJ1-5 TRBD1 few TRBV5-6 CASSSTGVRQPQHF TGTGCCAGCAGCTCGACAGGGGTGCGTCAGCCCCAGCATTTT
TRBJ1-2 TRBD1 - TRBV6-1 CASSARQGLFAYGYTF TGTGCCAGCAGTGCCAGACAGGGGCTCTTCGCTTATGGCTACACCTTC
TRBJ1-5 - - TRBV6-2/TRBV6-3 CASSYSLQFSNQPQHF TGTGCCAGCAGTTACTCCCTACAGTTTAGCAATCAGCCCCAGCATTTT
TRBJ2-7 TRBD1 - TRBV6-5 CASGQGGIYEQYF TGTGCCAGTGGACAGGGGGGTATCTACGAGCAGTACTTC
TRBJ1-1 - many TRBV6-5 CASSNPGTEAFF TGTGCCAGCAGTAACCCGGGTACTGAAGCTTTCTTT
TRBJ1-5 - - TRBV7-9 CASIWRPNYSNQPQHF TGTGCCAGCATCTGGAGGCCGAACTATAGCAATCAGCCCCAGCATTTT
TRBJ1-2 - - TRBV13 CASSRPRVQPYGYTF TGTGCCAGCAGCCGTCCACGGGTTCAGCCTTATGGCTACACCTTC
TRBJ1-2 TRBD1 few TRBV5-1 CASSLQGDGYTF TGCGCCAGCAGCTTGCAGGGGGACGGCTACACCTTC
TRBJ2-1 TRBD2 once TRBV7-9 CASSPRGAGGLNEQFF TGTGCCAGCAGCCCCCGGGGAGCGGGGGGCCTCAATGAGCAGTTCTTC
TRBJ1-2 TRBD1 once TRBV2 CASSETGNYGYTF TGTGCCAGCAGTGAGACAGGGAACTATGGCTACACCTTC
TRBJ1-2 - - TRBV7-9 CASSLAGEEGYTF TGTGCCAGCAGCTTAGCCGGGGAGGAGGGCTACACCTTC
TRBJ1-1 - - TRBV2 CASSERDWTMNTEAFF TGTGCCAGCAGTGAAAGGGACTGGACGATGAACACTGAAGCTTTCTTT
TRBJ2-3 TRBD2 - TRBV5-1 CASSLGIGGTLYTQYF TGCGCCAGCAGCTTGGGTATCGGGGGGACGCTTTATACGCAGTATTTT
TRBJ1-6 - - TRBV2 CASNSSPWNSPLHF TGTGCCAGCAACTCCTCCCCCTGGAATTCACCCCTCCACTTT